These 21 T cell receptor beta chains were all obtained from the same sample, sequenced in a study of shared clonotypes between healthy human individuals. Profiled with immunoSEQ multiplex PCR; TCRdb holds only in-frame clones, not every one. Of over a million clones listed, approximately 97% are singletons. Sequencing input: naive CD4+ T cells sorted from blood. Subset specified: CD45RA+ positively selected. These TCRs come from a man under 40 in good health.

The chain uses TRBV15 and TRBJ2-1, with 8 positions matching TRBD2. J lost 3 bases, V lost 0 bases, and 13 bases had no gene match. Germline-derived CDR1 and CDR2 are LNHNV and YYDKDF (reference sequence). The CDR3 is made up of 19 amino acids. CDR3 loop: CATSRDFLLGRAGYNEQFF. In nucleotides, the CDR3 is TGTGCCACCAGCAGAGATTTTCTCCTCGGGAGGGCCGGCTACAATGAGCAGTTCTTC.

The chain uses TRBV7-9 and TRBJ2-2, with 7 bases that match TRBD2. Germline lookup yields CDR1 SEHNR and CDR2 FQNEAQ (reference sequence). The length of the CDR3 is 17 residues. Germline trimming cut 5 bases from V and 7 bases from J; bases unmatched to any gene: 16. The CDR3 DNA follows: TGTGCCAGCAGCCACCCCCGCCGGGGAGGGAGCCGCGGGGAGCTGTTTTTT. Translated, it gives CASSHPRRGGSRGELFF.

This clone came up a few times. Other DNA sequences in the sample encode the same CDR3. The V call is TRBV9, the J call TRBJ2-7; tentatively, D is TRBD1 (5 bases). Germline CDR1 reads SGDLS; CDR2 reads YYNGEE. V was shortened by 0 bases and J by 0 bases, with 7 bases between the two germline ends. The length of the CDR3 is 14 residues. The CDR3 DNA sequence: TGTGCCAGCAGCGTAGGGGGCAGCTCCTACGAGCAGTACTTC. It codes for CASSVGGSSYEQYF.

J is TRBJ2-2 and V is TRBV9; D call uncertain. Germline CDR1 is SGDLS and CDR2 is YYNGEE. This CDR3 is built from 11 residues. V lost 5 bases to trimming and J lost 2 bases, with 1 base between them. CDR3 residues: CASRNTGELFF. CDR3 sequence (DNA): TGTGCCAGCAGAAACACCGGGGAGCTGTTTTTT. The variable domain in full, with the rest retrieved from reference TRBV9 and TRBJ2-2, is DSGVTQTPKHLITATGQRVTLRCSPRSGDLSVYWYQQSLDQGLQFLIQYYNGEERAKGNILERFSAQQFPDLHSELNLSSLELGDSALYFCASRNTGELFFGEGSRLTVL.

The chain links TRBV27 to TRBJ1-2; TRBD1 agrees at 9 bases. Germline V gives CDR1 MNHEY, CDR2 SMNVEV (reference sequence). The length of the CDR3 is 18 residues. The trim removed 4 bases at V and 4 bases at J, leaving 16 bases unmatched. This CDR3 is CASSSRTGATTFRYGYTF. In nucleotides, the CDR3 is TGTGCCAGCAGTTCTCGGACAGGGGCCACGACGTTCCGCTATGGCTACACCTTC.

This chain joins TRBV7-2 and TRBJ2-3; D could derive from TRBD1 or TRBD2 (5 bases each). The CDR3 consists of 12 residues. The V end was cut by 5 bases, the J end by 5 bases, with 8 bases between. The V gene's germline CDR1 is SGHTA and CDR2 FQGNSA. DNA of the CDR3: TGTGCCAGCAGCCGGGGCGGAGATACGCAGTATTTT. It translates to CASSRGGDTQYF.

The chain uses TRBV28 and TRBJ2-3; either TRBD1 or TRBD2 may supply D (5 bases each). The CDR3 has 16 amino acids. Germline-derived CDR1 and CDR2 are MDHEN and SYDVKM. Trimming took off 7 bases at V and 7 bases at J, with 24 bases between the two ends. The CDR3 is CASNPSGPKGRYTQYF. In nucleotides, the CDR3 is TGTGCCAGCAACCCCAGTGGGCCAAAGGGACGGTATACGCAGTATTTT. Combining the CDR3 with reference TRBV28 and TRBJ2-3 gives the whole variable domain DVKVTQSSRYLVKRTGEKVFLECVQDMDHENMFWYRQDPGLGLRLIYFSYDVKMKEKGDIPEGYSVSREKKERFSLILESASTNQTSMYLCASNPSGPKGRYTQYFGPGTRLTVL.

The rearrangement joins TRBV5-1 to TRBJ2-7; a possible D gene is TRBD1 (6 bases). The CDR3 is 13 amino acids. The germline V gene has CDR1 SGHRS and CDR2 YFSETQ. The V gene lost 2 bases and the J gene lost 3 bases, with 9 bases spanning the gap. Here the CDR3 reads CASSFGTNYEQYF. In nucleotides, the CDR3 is TGCGCCAGCAGCTTCGGGACAAACTACGAGCAGTACTTC.

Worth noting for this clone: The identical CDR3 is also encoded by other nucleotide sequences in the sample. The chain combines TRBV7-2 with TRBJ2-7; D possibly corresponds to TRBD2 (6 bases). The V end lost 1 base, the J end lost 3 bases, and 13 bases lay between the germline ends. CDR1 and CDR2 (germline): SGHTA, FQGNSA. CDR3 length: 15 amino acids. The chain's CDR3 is CASSLVPGEGYEQYF. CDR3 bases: TGTGCCAGCAGCTTAGTCCCGGGAGAGGGCTACGAGCAGTACTTC.

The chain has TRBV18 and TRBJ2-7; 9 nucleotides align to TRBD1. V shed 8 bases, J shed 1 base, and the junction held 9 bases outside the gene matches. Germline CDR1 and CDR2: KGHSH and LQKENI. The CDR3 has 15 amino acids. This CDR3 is CASRSDRGVSYEQYF. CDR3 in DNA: TGTGCCAGCCGAAGTGACAGGGGGGTTTCCTACGAGCAGTACTTC. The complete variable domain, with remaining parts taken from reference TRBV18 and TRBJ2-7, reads NAGVMQNPRHLVRRRGQEARLRCSPMKGHSHVYWYRQLPEEGLKFMVYLQKENIIDESGMPKERFSAEFPKEGPSILRIQQVVRGDSAAYFCASRSDRGVSYEQYFGPGTRLTVT.

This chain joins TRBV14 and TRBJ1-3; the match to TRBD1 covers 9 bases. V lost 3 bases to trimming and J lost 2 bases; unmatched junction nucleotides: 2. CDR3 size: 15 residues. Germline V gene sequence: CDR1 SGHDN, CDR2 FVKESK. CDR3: CASSQRTGAGNTIYF. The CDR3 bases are TGTGCCAGCAGCCAGAGGACAGGGGCTGGAAACACCATATATTTT.

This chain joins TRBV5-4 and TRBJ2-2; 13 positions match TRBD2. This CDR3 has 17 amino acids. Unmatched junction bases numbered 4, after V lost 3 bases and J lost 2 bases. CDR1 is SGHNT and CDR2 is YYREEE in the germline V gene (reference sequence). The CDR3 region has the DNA TGTGCCAGCAGCTCTGGGACTAGCGGGACCAACACCGGGGAGCTGTTTTTT. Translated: CASSSGTSGTNTGELFF.

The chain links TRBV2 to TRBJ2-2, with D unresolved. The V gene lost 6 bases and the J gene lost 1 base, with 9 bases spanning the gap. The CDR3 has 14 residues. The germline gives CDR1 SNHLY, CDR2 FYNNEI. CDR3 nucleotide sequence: TGTGCCAGCAGGCCAGATTTGAACACCGGGGAGCTGTTTTTT. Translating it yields CASRPDLNTGELFF.

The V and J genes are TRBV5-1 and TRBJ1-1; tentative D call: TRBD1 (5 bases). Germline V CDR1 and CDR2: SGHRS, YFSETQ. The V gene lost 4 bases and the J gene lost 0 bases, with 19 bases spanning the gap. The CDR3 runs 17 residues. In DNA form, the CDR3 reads TGCGCCAGCAGCCGAGCAACCCAAGGGGTCATGAACACTGAAGCTTTCTTT. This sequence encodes CASSRATQGVMNTEAFF.

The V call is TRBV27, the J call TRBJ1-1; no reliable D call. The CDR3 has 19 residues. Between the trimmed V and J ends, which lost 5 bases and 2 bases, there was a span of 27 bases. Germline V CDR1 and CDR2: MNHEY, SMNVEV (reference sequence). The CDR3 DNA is TGTGCCAGCAGTCCGGCGCCGGACTTCCGACTTTTGGGAAACACTGAAGCTTTCTTT. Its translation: CASSPAPDFRLLGNTEAFF.

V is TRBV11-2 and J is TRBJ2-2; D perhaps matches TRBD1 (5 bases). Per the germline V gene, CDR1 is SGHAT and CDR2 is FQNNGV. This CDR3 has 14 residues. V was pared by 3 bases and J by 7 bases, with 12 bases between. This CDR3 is CASSLTVYGGELFF. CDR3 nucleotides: TGTGCCAGCAGCTTGACAGTCTATGGCGGGGAGCTGTTTTTT.

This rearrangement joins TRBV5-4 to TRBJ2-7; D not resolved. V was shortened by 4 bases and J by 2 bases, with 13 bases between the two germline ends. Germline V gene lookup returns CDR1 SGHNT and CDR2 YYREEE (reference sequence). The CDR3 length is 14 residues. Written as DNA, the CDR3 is TGTGCCAGCAGCCGCGGAGTCACCCCCTACGAGCAGTACTTC. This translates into CASSRGVTPYEQYF. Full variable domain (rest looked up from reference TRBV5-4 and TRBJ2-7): ETGVTQSPTHLIKTRGQQVTLRCSSQSGHNTVSWYQQALGQGPQFIFQYYREEENGRGNFPPRFSGLQFPNYSSELNVNALELDDSALYLCASSRGVTPYEQYFGPGTRLTVT.

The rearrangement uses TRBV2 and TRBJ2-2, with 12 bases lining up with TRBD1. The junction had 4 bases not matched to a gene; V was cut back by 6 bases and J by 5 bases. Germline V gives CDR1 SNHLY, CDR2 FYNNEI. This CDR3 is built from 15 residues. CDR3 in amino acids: CASRGQGAETGELFF. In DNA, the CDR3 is TGTGCCAGCAGGGGACAGGGGGCGGAAACCGGGGAGCTGTTTTTT.

For the CDR3, the DNA is TGTGCCAGCAGTTTACTGCACAATCAGCCCCAGCATTTT. Its translation: CASSLLHNQPQHF. The rearrangement joins TRBV27 to TRBJ1-5; D call uncertain. The CDR3 is 13 residues long. V was trimmed by 2 bases and J by 3 bases, leaving 5 bases between them. Germline values: CDR1 MNHEY, CDR2 SMNVEV (reference sequence).

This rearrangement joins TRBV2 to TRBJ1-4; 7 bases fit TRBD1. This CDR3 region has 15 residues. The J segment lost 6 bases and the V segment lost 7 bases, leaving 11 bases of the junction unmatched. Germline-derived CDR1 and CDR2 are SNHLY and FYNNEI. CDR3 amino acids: CASNLWEGADEKLFF. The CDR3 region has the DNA TGTGCCAGCAACCTGTGGGAGGGGGCGGATGAAAAACTGTTTTTT.

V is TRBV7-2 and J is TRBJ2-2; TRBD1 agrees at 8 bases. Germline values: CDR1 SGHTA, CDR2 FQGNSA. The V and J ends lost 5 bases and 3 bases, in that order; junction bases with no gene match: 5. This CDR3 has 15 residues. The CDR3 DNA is TGTGCCAGCAGCACAGACAGGGGTTACACCGGGGAGCTGTTTTTT. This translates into CASSTDRGYTGELFF.